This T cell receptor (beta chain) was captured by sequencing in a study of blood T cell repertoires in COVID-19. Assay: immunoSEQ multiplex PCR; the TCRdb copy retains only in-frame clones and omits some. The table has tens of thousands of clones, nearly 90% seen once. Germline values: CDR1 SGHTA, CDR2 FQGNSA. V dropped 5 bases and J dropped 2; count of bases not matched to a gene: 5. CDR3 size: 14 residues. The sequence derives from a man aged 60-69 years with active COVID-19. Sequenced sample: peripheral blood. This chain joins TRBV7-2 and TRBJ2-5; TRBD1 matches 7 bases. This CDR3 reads CASSRRGQQETQYF. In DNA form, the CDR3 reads TGTGCCAGCAGCCGCCGGGGACAGCAAGAGACCCAGTACTTC.